This entry describes one TCR beta chain. The antigen is undetermined. Measured with immunoSEQ multiplex PCR; TCRdb has only the in-frame clones, and not every one. This repertoire shows some 150,000 clones, 85% to 90% found once; its top ten account for 4% to 4.5%. Pooling covered second doses at about 4 or about 12 weeks. Germline CDR1 reads SGHTS; CDR2 reads YDEGEE. CDR3 length: 16 amino acids. Trimming removed 5 bases at V and 0 bases at J, with 14 bases between. This specimen comes from a study of T cell responses to AZD1222 COVID-19 vaccine. Study-wide results and caveats: Spike was spanned by vaccine-associated CD4 TCRs, with dominance at 160-218 and 743-854. Baseline serostatus was positive in only six or seven AZD1222 recipients. Once two AZD1222 doses were given, Spike-specific TCR breadth and depth went up.

The TCR comes from an adult who received the AZD1222 COVID-19 vaccine. The material was peripheral blood, obtained 28 days after the second AZD1222 dose. The rearrangement uses TRBV5-8 and TRBJ1-4; a possible D gene is TRBD1 (6 bases). The CDR3: CASSRGWRPTNEKLFF. The CDR3 coding sequence is TGTGCCAGCAGTAGGGGGTGGAGGCCAACTAATGAAAAACTGTTTTTT.